The 12 T cell receptor beta chains presented below share a single source sample, sequenced in a study of cytomegalovirus exposure and HLA in healthy donors (dated by TCRdb to about 2017). Receptor libraries were prepared by the immunoSEQ multiplex PCR assay. For the multiplex PCR, a mixture combining 60 forward primers for TCR Vbeta segments and 13 reverse primers for TCR Jbeta segments was used. TCRdb holds this immuneACCESS table with in-frame rearrangements only. Some clones are missing; in checked studies, unresolved V genes explain under half, and the rest has no known cause. The sample includes approximately 110,000 clones, with about four fifths observed a single time. Clones ranked in the top ten supply around 1.2% of the sample. Sequenced input: PBMCs. These receptor sequences come from a man aged 25-45 years in good health and CMV-seronegative.

The V gene is TRBV21-1, the J gene TRBJ2-5; the table's D call, TRBD1, has no DNA check behind it. TRBV21-1 is deemed a pseudogene. CDR3 length: 18 residues. The CDR3 sequence: CASSTPPAGQLASEAQYF. CDR3 nucleotides: TGTGCCAGCAGCACCCCCCCGGCCGGACAGCTAGCCTCAGAGGCCCAGTACTTC.

The chain links TRBV30 to TRBJ2-1, with D perhaps TRBD2 (7 bases). From germline, CDR1 is GTSNPN and CDR2 SVGIG (reference sequence). The CDR3 contains 14 residues. The V gene lost 4 bases and the J gene lost 8 bases, with 18 bases spanning the gap. CDR3 sequence reads: CAWTTGGISDEQFF. The CDR3 bases are TGTGCCTGGACCACGGGGGGCATTAGCGATGAGCAGTTCTTC.

This clone appeared a few times. The chain uses TRBV29-1 and TRBJ1-1, with D unclear. In germline, CDR1 is SQVTM, CDR2 ANQGSEA. The CDR3 sequence is 14 residues long. V dropped 4 bases and J dropped 10 bases, with 22 bases sitting between them. The CDR3 sequence is CSVGGDATSPVAFF. CDR3 coding DNA: TGCAGCGTTGGCGGAGATGCCACCTCACCGGTAGCTTTCTTT.

The DNA for the CDR3 is TGTGCCAGTAGTATACCAGGGCGGGGTACCTACGAGCAGTACTTC. This sequence encodes CASSIPGRGTYEQYF. This chain uses TRBV19 with TRBJ2-7, with a possible D match to TRBD2 (6 bases). CDR1 is LNHDA, CDR2 SQIVND, per germline (reference sequence). V lost 2 bases and J lost 2, with 13 bases in between. The CDR3 is 15 residues long.

This chain links TRBV4-1 with TRBJ2-2; D ambiguous. The V end lost 3 bases, the J end lost 2 bases, and 10 bases lay between the germline ends. Germline lookup yields CDR1 MGHRA and CDR2 YSYEKL. There are 15 residues in the CDR3. CDR3 DNA: TGCGCCAGCAGCCATGCCGACACTAACACCGGGGAGCTGTTTTTT. Protein sequence: CASSHADTNTGELFF.

The V and J genes are TRBV28 and TRBJ1-3, with 9 bases identical to TRBD1. This CDR3 is built from 15 residues. Germline lookup yields CDR1 MDHEN and CDR2 SYDVKM. V shed 3 bases, J shed 7 bases, and the junction held 7 bases outside the gene matches. The CDR3 nucleotides read TGTGCCAGCAGTTTCCGGGGACAGGGCGAGAACACCATATATTTT. This sequence encodes CASSFRGQGENTIYF.

The genes are TRBV19 and TRBJ2-7, with TRBD1 matching 10 bases. Germline V gene data show CDR1 as LNHDA and CDR2 as SQIVND (reference sequence). The CDR3 loop spans 14 amino acids. With V trimmed by 3 bases and J by 2 bases, 1 base remained unmatched. CDR3 amino acids: CASSMGTGAYEQYF. For the CDR3, the DNA is TGTGCCAGTAGTATGGGGACAGGGGCCTACGAGCAGTACTTC. Based on the CDR3 plus reference TRBV19 and TRBJ2-7, the full variable domain is DGGITQSPKYLFRKEGQNVTLSCEQNLNHDAMYWYRQDPGQGLRLIYYSQIVNDFQKGDIAEGYSVSREKKESFPLTVTSAQKNPTAFYLCASSMGTGAYEQYFGPGTRLTVT.

J is TRBJ2-7 and V is TRBV7-2; D might be TRBD1 (6 bases). Per germline, CDR1 SGHTA and CDR2 FQGNSA. This CDR3 comprises 13 residues. The V end lost 5 bases, the J end lost 4 bases, and 12 bases lay between the germline ends. CDR3 coding DNA: TGTGCCAGCAGCCCCGGACAGATTTACGAGCAGTACTTC. This sequence encodes CASSPGQIYEQYF.

This clone was counted only a few times. V gene TRBV7-8 combines with J gene TRBJ2-3, with 7 bases aligning to TRBD1. Germline V gene sequence: CDR1 SGHVS, CDR2 FQNEAQ. This CDR3 region has 13 residues. Trimming cost V 5 bases and J 6 bases; bases outside gene matches: 5. The CDR3 region has the DNA TGTGCCAGCAGCCTAGACAGGGATGATACGCAGTATTTT. Translated, it gives CASSLDRDDTQYF. Supplemented by reference TRBV7-8 and TRBJ2-3, the full variable domain reads GAGVSQSPRYKVAKRGQDVALRCDPISGHVSLFWYQQALGQGPEFLTYFQNEAQLDKSGLPSDRFFAERPEGSVSTLKIQRTQQEDSAVYLCASSLDRDDTQYFGPGTRLTVL.

This rearrangement joins TRBV18 to TRBJ2-1; weak D call: TRBD1 (6 bases). CDR1 and CDR2 (germline): KGHSH, LQKENI. This CDR3 is 17 amino acids long. V lost 1 base and J lost 4, with 17 bases in between. CDR3: CASSPRPGGGGYNEQFF. CDR3 DNA sequence: TGTGCCAGCTCACCACGCCCGGGTGGGGGCGGGTACAATGAGCAGTTCTTC.

This clone was counted only a few times. The rearrangement uses TRBV7-9 and TRBJ2-1; D is unresolved. CDR3 length: 14 amino acids. Germline V lookup: CDR1 SEHNR, CDR2 FQNEAQ (reference sequence). Trimming cost V 5 bases and J 5 bases, with 13 bases left between them. The CDR3 bases are TGTGCCAGCAGCACAGACCGTACCCACAATGAGCAGTTCTTC. Translation: CASSTDRTHNEQFF.

The chain has TRBV5-8 and TRBJ2-6; the D gene is possibly TRBD2 (6 bases). The CDR3 is 13 residues long. Looked up from germline, CDR1 is SGHTS and CDR2 is YDEGEE. Between the trimmed V and J ends, which lost 3 bases and 6 bases, there was a span of 7 bases. This CDR3 is CASSSGEANVLTF. For the CDR3, the DNA is TGTGCCAGCAGCTCGGGGGAGGCCAACGTCCTGACTTTC.